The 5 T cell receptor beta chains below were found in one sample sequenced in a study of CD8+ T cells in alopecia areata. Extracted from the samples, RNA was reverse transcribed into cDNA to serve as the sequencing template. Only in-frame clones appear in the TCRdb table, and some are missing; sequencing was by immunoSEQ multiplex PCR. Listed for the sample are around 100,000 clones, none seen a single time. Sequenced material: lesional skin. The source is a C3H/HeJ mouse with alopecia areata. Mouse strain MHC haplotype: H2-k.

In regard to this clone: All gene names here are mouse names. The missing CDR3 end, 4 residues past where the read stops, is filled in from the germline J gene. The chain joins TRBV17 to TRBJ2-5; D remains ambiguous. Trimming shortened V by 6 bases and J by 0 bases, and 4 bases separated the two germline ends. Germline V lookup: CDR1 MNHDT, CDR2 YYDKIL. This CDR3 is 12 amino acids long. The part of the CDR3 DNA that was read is TGTGCTAGCAGCAAAAACCAAGAC. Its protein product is CASSKNQD. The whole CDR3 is CASSKNQDTQYF.

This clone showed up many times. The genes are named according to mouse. The CDR3 is CTCSADDWGGQDTQYF. The CDR3 bases that were read are TGCACCTGCAGTGCAGATGACTGGGGGGGCCAAGAC. The chain employs TRBV1 and TRBJ2-5; 11 nucleotides align to TRBD2. The read ends 4 residues shy of where the CDR3 ends; the end is completed using the germline J gene. Germline assignment: CDR1 NSQYPW and CDR2 LRSPGD (reference sequence). V shed 0 bases, J shed 2 bases, and the junction held 1 base outside the gene matches. The CDR3 extends over 16 amino acids.

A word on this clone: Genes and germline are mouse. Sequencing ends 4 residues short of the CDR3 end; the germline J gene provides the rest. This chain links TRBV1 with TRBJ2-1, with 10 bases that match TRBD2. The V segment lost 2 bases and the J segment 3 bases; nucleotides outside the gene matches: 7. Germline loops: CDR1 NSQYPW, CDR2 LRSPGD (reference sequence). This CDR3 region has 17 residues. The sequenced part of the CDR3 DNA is TGCACCTGCAGTGCAACAGAAGGGGACTGGGGCTATGCT. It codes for CTCSATEGDWGYA. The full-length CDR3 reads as CTCSATEGDWGYAEQFF.

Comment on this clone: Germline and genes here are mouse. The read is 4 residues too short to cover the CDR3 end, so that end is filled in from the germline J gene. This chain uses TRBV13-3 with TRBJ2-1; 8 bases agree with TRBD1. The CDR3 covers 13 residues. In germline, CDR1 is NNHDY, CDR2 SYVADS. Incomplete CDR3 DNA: TGTGCCAGCAAGCCAGGGGGCTGGGCT. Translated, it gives CASKPGGWA. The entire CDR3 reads CASKPGGWAEQFF.

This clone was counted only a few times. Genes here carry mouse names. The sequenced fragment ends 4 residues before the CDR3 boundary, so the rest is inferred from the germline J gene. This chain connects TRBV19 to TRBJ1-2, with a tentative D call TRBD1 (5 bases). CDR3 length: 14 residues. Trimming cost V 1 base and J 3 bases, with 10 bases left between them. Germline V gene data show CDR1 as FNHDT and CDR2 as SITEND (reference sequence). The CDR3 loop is CASSIREGDSDYTF. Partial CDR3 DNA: TGTGCCAGCAGTATACGGGAAGGGGACTCC.